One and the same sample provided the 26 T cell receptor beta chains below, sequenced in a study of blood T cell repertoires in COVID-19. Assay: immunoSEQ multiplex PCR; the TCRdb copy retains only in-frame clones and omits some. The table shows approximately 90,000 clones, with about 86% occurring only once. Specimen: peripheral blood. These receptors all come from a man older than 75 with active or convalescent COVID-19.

The chain's CDR3 is CASSKRPSVDRVTAGYTF. DNA for the CDR3: TGTGCCAGCAGCAAGAGACCCTCGGTCGACAGGGTTACTGCCGGCTACACCTTC. The chain links TRBV9 to TRBJ1-2, with TRBD1 identical over 7 bases. CDR1 SGDLS and CDR2 YYNGEE come from the germline V gene. The CDR3 length is 18 residues. V was pared by 4 bases and J by 8 bases, with 23 bases of the junction left unmatched.

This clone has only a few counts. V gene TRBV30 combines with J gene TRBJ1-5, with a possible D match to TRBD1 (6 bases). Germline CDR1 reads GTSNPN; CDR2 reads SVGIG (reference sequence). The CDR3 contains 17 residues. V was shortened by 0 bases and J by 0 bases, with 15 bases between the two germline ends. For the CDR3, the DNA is TGTGCCTGGAGTGTAGGGGCAGGGGACTATAGCAATCAGCCCCAGCATTTT. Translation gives CAWSVGAGDYSNQPQHF.

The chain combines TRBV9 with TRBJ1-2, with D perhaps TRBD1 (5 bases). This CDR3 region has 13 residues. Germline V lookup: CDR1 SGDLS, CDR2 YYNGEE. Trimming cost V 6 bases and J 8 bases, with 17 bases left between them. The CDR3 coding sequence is TGTGCCAGCAACCATGGTGGGGGGTCGGGCTACACCTTC. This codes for CASNHGGGSGYTF.

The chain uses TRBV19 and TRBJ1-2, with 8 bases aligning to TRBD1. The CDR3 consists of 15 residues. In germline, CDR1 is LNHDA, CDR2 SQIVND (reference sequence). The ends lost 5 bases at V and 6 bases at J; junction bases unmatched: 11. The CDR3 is CASSSLGQGSNGYTF. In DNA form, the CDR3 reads TGTGCCAGTAGTTCCCTTGGACAGGGTAGTAATGGCTACACCTTC.

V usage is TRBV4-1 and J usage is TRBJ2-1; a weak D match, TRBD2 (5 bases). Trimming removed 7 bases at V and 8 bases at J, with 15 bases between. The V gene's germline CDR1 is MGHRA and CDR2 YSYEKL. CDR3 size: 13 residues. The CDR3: CASNYPGEHEQFF. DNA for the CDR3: TGCGCCAGCAATTACCCCGGGGAACATGAGCAGTTCTTC.

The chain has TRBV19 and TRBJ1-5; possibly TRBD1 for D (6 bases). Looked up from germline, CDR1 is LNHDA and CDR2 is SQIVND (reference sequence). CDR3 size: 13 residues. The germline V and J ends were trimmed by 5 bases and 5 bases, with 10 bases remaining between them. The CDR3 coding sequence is TGTGCCAGTAGTGCCAGGGGCGATCAGCCCCAGCATTTT. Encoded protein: CASSARGDQPQHF.

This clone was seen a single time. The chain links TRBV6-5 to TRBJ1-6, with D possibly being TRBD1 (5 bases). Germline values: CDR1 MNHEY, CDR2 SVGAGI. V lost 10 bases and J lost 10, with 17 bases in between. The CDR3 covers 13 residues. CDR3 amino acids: CATSRDNRSPLHF. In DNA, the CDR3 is TGTGCCACCAGCAGGGATAATCGGTCACCCCTCCACTTT.

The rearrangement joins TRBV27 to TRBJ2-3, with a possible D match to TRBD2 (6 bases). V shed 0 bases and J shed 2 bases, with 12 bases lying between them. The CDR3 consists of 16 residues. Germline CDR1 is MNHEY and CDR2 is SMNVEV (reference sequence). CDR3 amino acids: CASSLSRRGYTDTQYF. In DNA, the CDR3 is TGTGCCAGCAGTTTATCGAGACGGGGGTACACAGATACGCAGTATTTT.

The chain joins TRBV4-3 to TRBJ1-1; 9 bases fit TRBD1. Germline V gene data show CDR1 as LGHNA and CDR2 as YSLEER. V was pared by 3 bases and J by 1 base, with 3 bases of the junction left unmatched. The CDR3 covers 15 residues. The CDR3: CASSQVDRGNTEAFF. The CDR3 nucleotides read TGCGCCAGCAGCCAGGTGGACAGGGGGAACACTGAAGCTTTCTTT.

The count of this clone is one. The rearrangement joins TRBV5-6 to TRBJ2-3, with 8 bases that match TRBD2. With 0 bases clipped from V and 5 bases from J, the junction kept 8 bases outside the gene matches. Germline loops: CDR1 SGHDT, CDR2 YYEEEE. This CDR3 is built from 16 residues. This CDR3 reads CASSLVAGGPGDTQYF. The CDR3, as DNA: TGTGCCAGCAGCTTGGTTGCGGGGGGACCAGGAGATACGCAGTATTTT.

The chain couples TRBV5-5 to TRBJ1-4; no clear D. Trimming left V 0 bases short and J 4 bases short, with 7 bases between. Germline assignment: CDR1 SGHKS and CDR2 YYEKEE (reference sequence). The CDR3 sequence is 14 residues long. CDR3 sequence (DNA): TGTGCCAGCAGCTTGGGTCAGGTTAATGAAAAACTGTTTTTT. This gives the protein CASSLGQVNEKLFF.

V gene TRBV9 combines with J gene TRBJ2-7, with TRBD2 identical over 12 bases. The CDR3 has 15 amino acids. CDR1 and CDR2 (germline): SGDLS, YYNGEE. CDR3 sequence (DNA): TGTGCCAGCAGCGTAGTGCGGACTAGCGGGGACCCCACTTTGGTC. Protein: CASSVVRTSGDPTLV.

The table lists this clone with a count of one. The CDR3 loop reads CASRFIGQAQETQYF. The CDR3 DNA is TGTGCCAGCAGGTTTATTGGACAAGCACAAGAGACCCAGTACTTC. This rearrangement joins TRBV7-2 to TRBJ2-5, with TRBD1 as a possible D gene (5 bases). Looked up from germline, CDR1 is SGHTA and CDR2 is FQGNSA. V was pared by 6 bases and J by 2 bases, with 16 bases between. This CDR3 has 15 residues.

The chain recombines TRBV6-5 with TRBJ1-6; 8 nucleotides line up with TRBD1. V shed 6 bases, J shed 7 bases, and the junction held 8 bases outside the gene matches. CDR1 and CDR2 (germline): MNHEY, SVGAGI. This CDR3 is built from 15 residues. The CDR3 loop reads CASSTGRGRNSPLHF. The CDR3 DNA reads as TGTGCCAGCAGCACCGGCAGGGGGCGAAATTCACCCCTCCACTTT.

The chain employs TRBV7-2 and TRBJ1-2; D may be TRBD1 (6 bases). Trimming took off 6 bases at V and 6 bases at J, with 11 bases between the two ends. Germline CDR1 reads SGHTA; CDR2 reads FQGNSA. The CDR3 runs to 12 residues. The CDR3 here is CASRPTGHGYTF. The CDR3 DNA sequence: TGTGCCAGCAGGCCTACAGGGCATGGCTACACCTTC.

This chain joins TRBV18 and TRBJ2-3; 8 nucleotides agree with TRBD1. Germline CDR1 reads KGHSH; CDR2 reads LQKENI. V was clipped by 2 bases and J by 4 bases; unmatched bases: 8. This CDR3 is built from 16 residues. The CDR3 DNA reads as TGTGCCAGCTCACCATCCATCGGACAGGGCTCAGATACGCAGTATTTT. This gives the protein CASSPSIGQGSDTQYF. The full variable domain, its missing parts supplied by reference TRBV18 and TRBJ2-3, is NAGVMQNPRHLVRRRGQEARLRCSPMKGHSHVYWYRQLPEEGLKFMVYLQKENIIDESGMPKERFSAEFPKEGPSILRIQQVVRGDSAAYFCASSPSIGQGSDTQYFGPGTRLTVL.

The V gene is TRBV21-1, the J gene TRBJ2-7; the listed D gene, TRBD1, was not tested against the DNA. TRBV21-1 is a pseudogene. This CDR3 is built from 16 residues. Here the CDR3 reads CASSKTLDRKSHEQYF. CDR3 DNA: TGTGCCAGCAGCAAGACCCTCGACAGGAAGAGCCACGAGCAGTACTTC.

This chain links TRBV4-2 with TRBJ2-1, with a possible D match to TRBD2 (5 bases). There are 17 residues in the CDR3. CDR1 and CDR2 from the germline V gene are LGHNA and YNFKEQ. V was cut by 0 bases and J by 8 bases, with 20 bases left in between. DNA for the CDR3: TGTGCCAGCAGCCAAGATTCAGTAGGCTGGAAGAGGGATGAGCAGTTCTTC. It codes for CASSQDSVGWKRDEQFF.

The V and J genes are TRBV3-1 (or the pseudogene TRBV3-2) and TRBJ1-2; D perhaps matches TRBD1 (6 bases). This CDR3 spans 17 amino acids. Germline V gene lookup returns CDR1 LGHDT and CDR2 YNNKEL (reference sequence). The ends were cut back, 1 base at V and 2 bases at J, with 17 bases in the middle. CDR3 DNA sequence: TGTGCCAGCAGCCAAGTGAGAGGACAGACTGTAAACTATGGCTACACCTTC. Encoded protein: CASSQVRGQTVNYGYTF.

The CDR3 DNA follows: TGTGCCAGCAGCCAGACTAGCGGATACACCGGGGAGCTGTTTTTT. It translates to CASSQTSGYTGELFF. The chain combines TRBV4-2 with TRBJ2-2; TRBD2 matches at 9 bases. CDR3 length equals 15 residues. Germline CDR1 reads LGHNA; CDR2 reads YNFKEQ. With V trimmed by 3 bases and J by 3 bases, 2 bases remained unmatched.

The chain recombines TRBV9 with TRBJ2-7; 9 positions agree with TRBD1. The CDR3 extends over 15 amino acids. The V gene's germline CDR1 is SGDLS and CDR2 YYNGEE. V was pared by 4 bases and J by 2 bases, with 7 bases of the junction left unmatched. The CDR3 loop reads CASSLGTGRTYEQYF. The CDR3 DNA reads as TGTGCCAGCAGCCTAGGGACAGGGCGAACCTACGAGCAGTACTTC.

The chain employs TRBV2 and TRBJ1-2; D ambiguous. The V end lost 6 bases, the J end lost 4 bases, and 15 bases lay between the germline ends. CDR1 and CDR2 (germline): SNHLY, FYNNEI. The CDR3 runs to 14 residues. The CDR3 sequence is CASSGVTPGYGYTF. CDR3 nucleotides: TGTGCCAGCAGCGGCGTAACCCCAGGCTATGGCTACACCTTC.

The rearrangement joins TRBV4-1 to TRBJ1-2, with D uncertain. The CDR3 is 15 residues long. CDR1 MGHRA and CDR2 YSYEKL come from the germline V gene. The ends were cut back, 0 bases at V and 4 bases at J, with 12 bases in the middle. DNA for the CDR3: TGCGCCAGCAGCCAAGATTTAGGAGCCTTCTATGGCTACACCTTC. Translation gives CASSQDLGAFYGYTF.

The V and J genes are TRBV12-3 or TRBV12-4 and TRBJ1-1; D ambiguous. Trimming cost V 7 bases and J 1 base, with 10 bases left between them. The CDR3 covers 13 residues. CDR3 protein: CASTPGSNTEAFF. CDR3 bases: TGTGCCAGCACCCCGGGGTCGAACACTGAAGCTTTCTTT.

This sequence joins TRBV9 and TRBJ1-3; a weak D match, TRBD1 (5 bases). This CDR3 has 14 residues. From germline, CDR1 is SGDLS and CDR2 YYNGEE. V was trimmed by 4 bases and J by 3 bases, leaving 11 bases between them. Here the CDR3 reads CASSPDSYGNTIYF. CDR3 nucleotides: TGTGCCAGCAGCCCCGACAGTTATGGAAACACCATATATTTT.

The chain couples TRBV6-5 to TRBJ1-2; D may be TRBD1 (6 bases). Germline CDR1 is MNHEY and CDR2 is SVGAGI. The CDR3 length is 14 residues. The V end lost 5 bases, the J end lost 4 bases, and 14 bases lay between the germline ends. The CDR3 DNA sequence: TGTGCCAGCAGTCCGGACAGCATCTCCTATGGCTACACCTTC. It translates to CASSPDSISYGYTF.